The clone carrying this T cell receptor beta chain came up once. The antigen remains undetermined. This CDR3 contains 14 residues. With 0 bases removed from V and 5 bases from J, the gap between germline ends came to 10 bases. Per germline, CDR1 MNHNY and CDR2 SVGAGI (reference sequence). The data were taken from a study of T cell responses to AZD1222 COVID-19 vaccine. Study results and limitations: Regions 160-218 and 743-854 dominated among vaccine-associated CD4 TCRs spanning spike. Just six AZD1222 recipients were seropositive at baseline. Reports indicate that nearly half of spike-specific TCRs are directed at unmutated variant regions.

Pooled together were second doses at about 4 or about 12 weeks. Sequenced by immunoSEQ multiplex PCR; TCRdb stores in-frame clones only, minus some. The top ten hold roughly 18% of the sample, which has tens of thousands of clones, 80% to 90% seen once. This receptor was taken from an adult who received the AZD1222 COVID-19 vaccine. Material: peripheral blood, obtained 28 days after the second AZD1222 dose. The chain combines TRBV6-6 with TRBJ1-1, with D perhaps TRBD1 (5 bases). The CDR3 sequence is CASSYSPGWTEAFF. In DNA form, the CDR3 reads TGTGCCAGCAGTTACTCTCCAGGGTGGACTGAAGCTTTCTTT.